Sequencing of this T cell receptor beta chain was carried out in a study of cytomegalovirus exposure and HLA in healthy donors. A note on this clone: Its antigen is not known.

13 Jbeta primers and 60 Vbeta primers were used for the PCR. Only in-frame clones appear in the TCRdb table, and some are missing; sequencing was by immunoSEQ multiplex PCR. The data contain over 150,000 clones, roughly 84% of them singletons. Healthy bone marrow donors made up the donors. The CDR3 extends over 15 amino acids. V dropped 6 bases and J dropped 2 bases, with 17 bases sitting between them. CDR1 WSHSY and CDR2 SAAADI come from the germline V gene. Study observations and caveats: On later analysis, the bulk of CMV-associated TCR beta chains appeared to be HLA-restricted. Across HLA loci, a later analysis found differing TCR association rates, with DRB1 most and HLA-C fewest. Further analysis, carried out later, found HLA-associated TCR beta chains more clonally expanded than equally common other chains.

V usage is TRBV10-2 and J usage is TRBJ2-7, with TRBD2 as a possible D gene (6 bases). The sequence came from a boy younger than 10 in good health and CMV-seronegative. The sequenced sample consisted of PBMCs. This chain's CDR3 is CASRVRLVSTYEQYF. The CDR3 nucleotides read TGCGCCAGCAGAGTTAGACTAGTTTCTACCTACGAGCAGTACTTC.